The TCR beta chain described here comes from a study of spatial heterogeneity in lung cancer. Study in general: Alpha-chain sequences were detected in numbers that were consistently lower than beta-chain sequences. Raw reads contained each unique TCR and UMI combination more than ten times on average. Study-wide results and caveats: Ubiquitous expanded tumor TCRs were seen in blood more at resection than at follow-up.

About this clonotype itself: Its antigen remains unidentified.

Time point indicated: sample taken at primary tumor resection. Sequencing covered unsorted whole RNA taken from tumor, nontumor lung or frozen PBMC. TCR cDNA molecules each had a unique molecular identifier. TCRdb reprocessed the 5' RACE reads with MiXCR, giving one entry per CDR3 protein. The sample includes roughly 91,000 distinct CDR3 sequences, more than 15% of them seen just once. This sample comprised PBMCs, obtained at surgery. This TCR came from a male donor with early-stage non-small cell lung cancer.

The CDR3: CASSGGTDGTQYF. In DNA form, the CDR3 reads TGCGCCAGCAGCGGAGGGACAGATGGTACGCAGTATTTT. V and J are TRBV5-1 and TRBJ2-3; maybe TRBD1 (7 bases). In germline, CDR1 is SGHRS, CDR2 YFSETQ. The CDR3 contains 13 residues. Trimming took 4 bases from V and 8 from J, leaving 14 bases between them.